The next 5 T cell receptor beta chains were all read from a single sample in a study of blood T cell repertoires in COVID-19. The table came from immunoSEQ multiplex PCR; TCRdb's copy has only in-frame clones and leaves some out. The sample lists tens of thousands of clones; about 74% were seen once. The sequenced sample was peripheral blood. These TCRs come from an elderly woman with acute or convalescent COVID-19.

This clone appeared a few times. V gene TRBV2 combines with J gene TRBJ1-2; no definite D call. The V end lost 7 bases, the J end lost 0 bases, and 9 bases lay between the germline ends. The CDR3 sequence is 13 residues long. Germline assignment: CDR1 SNHLY and CDR2 FYNNEI. The chain's CDR3 is CASKTGTNYGYTF. In DNA, the CDR3 is TGTGCCAGCAAGACGGGGACTAACTATGGCTACACCTTC.

The chain carries TRBV7-2 and TRBJ2-6; D is undetermined. The CDR3 spans 17 residues. The V gene's germline CDR1 is SGHTA and CDR2 FQGNSA. Trimming removed 2 bases at V and 4 bases at J, with 15 bases between. The CDR3 region is CASSLFTVKAGANVLTF. DNA for the CDR3: TGTGCCAGCAGCTTATTCACAGTTAAAGCCGGGGCCAACGTCCTGACTTTC.

The chain joins TRBV7-2 to TRBJ2-5; the match to TRBD1 covers 8 bases. Trimming took 4 bases from V and 6 from J; bases not matched to a gene: 4. The CDR3 is made up of 13 amino acids. CDR1 and CDR2 from the germline V gene are SGHTA and FQGNSA. CDR3 in DNA: TGTGCCAGCAGCTCCGGACAGGGACAGACCCAGTACTTC. Its protein is CASSSGQGQTQYF.

The rearrangement uses TRBV7-3 and TRBJ2-1, with D tentatively TRBD2 (6 bases). CDR3 length: 14 residues. Between the trimmed V and J ends, which lost 0 bases and 7 bases, there was a span of 10 bases. Per germline, CDR1 SGHTA and CDR2 FQGTGA. CDR3 residues: CASSLTGGVNEQFF. CDR3 coding DNA: TGTGCCAGCAGCTTAACAGGCGGGGTGAATGAGCAGTTCTTC.

This clone was seen more than once but under ten times. The chain joins TRBV7-8 to TRBJ1-1, with D tentatively TRBD1 (6 bases). The CDR3 is made up of 14 amino acids. The germline V gene encodes CDR1 SGHVS and CDR2 FQNEAQ. V was cut by 1 base and J by 0 bases, with 6 bases left in between. The CDR3 here is CASSLDRVNTEAFF. Here the CDR3 DNA reads TGTGCCAGCAGCTTAGACAGGGTGAACACTGAAGCTTTCTTT. Filled out from reference TRBV7-8 and TRBJ1-1, the complete variable domain reads GAGVSQSPRYKVAKRGQDVALRCDPISGHVSLFWYQQALGQGPEFLTYFQNEAQLDKSGLPSDRFFAERPEGSVSTLKIQRTQQEDSAVYLCASSLDRVNTEAFFGQGTRLTVV.